Presented here are 9 T cell receptor beta chains from one specimen sequenced in a study of control samples from healthy donors and cancer patients. Produced via immunoSEQ multiplex PCR; TCRdb's table is partial and in-frame only. The sample carries 250,000 to 300,000 clones, over 75% recorded once. The sequenced material came from PBMCs. The source is a woman aged 55-70 years with lung cancer.

This chain joins TRBV19 and TRBJ1-5; D unclear. CDR3 size: 14 residues. V gave up 3 bases and J gave up 3 bases, with 9 bases separating them. Germline V gene sequence: CDR1 LNHDA, CDR2 SQIVND (reference sequence). The CDR3 is CASSMETLNQPQHF. The CDR3 DNA reads as TGTGCCAGTAGTATGGAAACACTCAATCAGCCCCAGCATTTT.

The chain has TRBV5-6 and TRBJ2-1; 7 nucleotides align to TRBD2. Germline lookup yields CDR1 SGHDT and CDR2 YYEEEE. CDR3 size: 15 residues. V trimming: 2 bases; J trimming: 7 bases; junction bases outside the gene matches: 9. CDR3 DNA sequence: TGTGCCAGCAGCTTCGGGGGGATGGCCGGGAATGAGCAGTTCTTC. Its protein product is CASSFGGMAGNEQFF. Combining the CDR3 with reference TRBV5-6 and TRBJ2-1 gives the whole variable domain DAGVTQSPTHLIKTRGQQVTLRCSPKSGHDTVSWYQQALGQGPQFIFQYYEEEERQRGNFPDRFSGHQFPNYSSELNVNALLLGDSALYLCASSFGGMAGNEQFFGPGTRLTVL.

This clone occurred once. The chain joins TRBV19 to TRBJ2-7; the D is unclear. Germline CDR1 reads LNHDA; CDR2 reads SQIVND (reference sequence). V dropped 3 bases and J dropped 2 bases, with 8 bases sitting between them. The CDR3 loop spans 13 amino acids. The CDR3 DNA sequence: TGTGCCAGTAGTATCGATGAGACCTACGAGCAGTACTTC. Amino acids: CASSIDETYEQYF.

This chain links TRBV6-1 with TRBJ2-4; tentative D call: TRBD1 (6 bases). The CDR3 consists of 13 residues. V was pared by 0 bases and J by 7 bases, with 7 bases between. Per the germline V gene, CDR1 is MNHNS and CDR2 is SASEGT. The CDR3 bases are TGTGCCAGCAGTGAAGCTACAGGGAACATTCAGTACTTC. It codes for CASSEATGNIQYF.

On this clone itself: The same CDR3 can be traced to other DNA sequences in this sample. The gene calls are TRBV2 and TRBJ2-3; D unclear. CDR3 size: 14 residues. Per germline, CDR1 SNHLY and CDR2 FYNNEI. V shed 2 bases and J shed 2 bases, with 8 bases lying between them. This chain's CDR3 is CASSEIQPTDTQYF. In DNA, the CDR3 is TGTGCCAGCAGTGAAATCCAGCCCACAGATACGCAGTATTTT.

The chain combines TRBV2 with TRBJ2-5, with TRBD2 matching 10 bases. CDR1 is SNHLY and CDR2 is FYNNEI in the germline V gene. J was trimmed by 1 base and V by 4 bases; bases with no gene match: 3. The CDR3 covers 15 residues. The CDR3 DNA follows: TGTGCCAGCAGTGGAGCGGGGGGGCTCCAAGAGACCCAGTACTTC. Encoded protein: CASSGAGGLQETQYF.

In this sample, this clone turned up many times. The V call is TRBV5-8, the J call TRBJ1-6, with D uncertain. With 1 base removed from V and 6 bases from J, the gap between germline ends came to 8 bases. The germline V gene has CDR1 SGHTS and CDR2 YDEGEE. This CDR3 is 14 amino acids long. This CDR3 reads CASSLYSANSPLHF. CDR3 in DNA: TGTGCCAGCAGCTTGTACTCAGCTAATTCACCCCTCCACTTT.

The chain carries TRBV27 and TRBJ1-1, with D perhaps matching TRBD1 (5 bases). V lost 6 bases to trimming and J lost 5 bases, with 16 bases between them. Germline CDR1 and CDR2: MNHEY and SMNVEV (reference sequence). The CDR3 loop spans 14 amino acids. The CDR3 coding sequence is TGTGCCAGCAGGCCGCGGGGGGGAGGAACTGAAGCTTTCTTT. It codes for CASRPRGGGTEAFF.

A single count supports this clone. V and J are TRBV6-5 and TRBJ1-1; possibly TRBD1 for D (5 bases). V was pared by 11 bases and J by 6 bases, with 16 bases between. Germline CDR1 reads MNHEY; CDR2 reads SVGAGI. The CDR3 runs 12 residues. The CDR3 reads CAGGPMGAEAFF. CDR3 sequence (DNA): TGTGCCGGTGGACCGATGGGGGCTGAAGCTTTCTTT.